This passage covers 21 T cell receptor beta chains from one sample sequenced in a study of blood T cell repertoires in COVID-19 (dated by TCRdb to 2018 to 2021). The library was produced with the immunoSEQ multiplex PCR assay. What TCRdb holds here is the immuneACCESS table cut down to in-frame rearrangements. Part of the clones is not present; checked against another copy, under half of the missing clones reflect an unresolved V gene, and the others are unexplained. Within this sample are 30,000 to 40,000 clones, with approximately 71% of them counted one time only. The top ten clonotypes cover roughly 14% of the sample. Sequences were obtained from peripheral blood. The receptors derive from a man older than 75 with active or convalescent COVID-19.

This clone was recorded only once. The chain joins TRBV6-5 to TRBJ2-7; maybe TRBD2 (6 bases). The CDR3 runs 13 residues. Germline V gives CDR1 MNHEY, CDR2 SVGAGI. V gave up 0 bases and J gave up 7 bases, with 10 bases separating them. CDR3 loop: CASSYSARGEQYF. Written as DNA, the CDR3 is TGTGCCAGCAGTTACTCGGCCCGGGGGGAGCAGTACTTC.

The V call is TRBV6-5, the J call TRBJ1-2, with TRBD1 identical over 9 bases. CDR3 length equals 16 residues. The ends lost 2 bases at V and 4 bases at J; junction bases unmatched: 8. Germline values: CDR1 MNHEY, CDR2 SVGAGI. The CDR3, as DNA: TGTGCCAGCAGTTACGACCCGGGACAGGGTCCCTATGGCTACACCTTC. The encoded protein is CASSYDPGQGPYGYTF.

Only a few counts were recorded for this clone. This sequence joins TRBV19 and TRBJ2-3; TRBD1 matches at 7 bases. V gave up 5 bases and J gave up 6 bases; unmatched junction bases: 11. This CDR3 is 15 amino acids long. The germline gives CDR1 LNHDA, CDR2 SQIVND (reference sequence). Here the CDR3 DNA reads TGTGCCAGTAGTCCCCGGACAGGAATATTTGATACGCAGTATTTT. The encoded protein is CASSPRTGIFDTQYF.

The V and J genes are TRBV6-5 and TRBJ1-1; TRBD1 matches 9 bases. V lost 5 bases and J lost 3; bases outside the gene matches: 7. Looked up from germline, CDR1 is MNHEY and CDR2 is SVGAGI. This CDR3 spans 15 amino acids. The CDR3 spells CASSPLGQGYTEAFF. In DNA form, the CDR3 reads TGTGCCAGCAGTCCCCTGGGACAGGGTTACACTGAAGCTTTCTTT.

The chain uses TRBV16 and TRBJ2-3; TRBD1 matches 9 bases. Germline V gene lookup returns CDR1 KGHSY and CDR2 FQNENV. This CDR3 has 15 amino acids. Unmatched junction bases numbered 3, after V lost 0 bases and J lost 5 bases. The CDR3 sequence is CASSQSNRGRDTQYF. For the CDR3, the DNA is TGTGCCAGCAGCCAATCGAACAGGGGGCGAGATACGCAGTATTTT.

The CDR3 region is CAAGQTNQPQHF. The CDR3 DNA follows: TGTGCAGCGGGACAAACTAATCAGCCCCAGCATTTT. The rearrangement uses TRBV6-5 and TRBJ1-5, with D maybe TRBD1 (6 bases). CDR1 and CDR2 (germline): MNHEY, SVGAGI. The length of the CDR3 is 12 residues.

The count of this clone is one. This rearrangement joins TRBV7-8 to TRBJ2-3, with 8 bases lining up with TRBD2. The germline V gene has CDR1 SGHVS and CDR2 FQNEAQ. The CDR3 contains 14 residues. Unmatched junction bases numbered 3, after V lost 5 bases and J lost 2 bases. CDR3 sequence reads: CASSRGRTTDTQYF. The DNA of the CDR3 is TGTGCCAGCAGCCGCGGGAGGACCACAGATACGCAGTATTTT. The variable domain in full, with the rest retrieved from reference TRBV7-8 and TRBJ2-3, is GAGVSQSPRYKVAKRGQDVALRCDPISGHVSLFWYQQALGQGPEFLTYFQNEAQLDKSGLPSDRFFAERPEGSVSTLKIQRTQQEDSAVYLCASSRGRTTDTQYFGPGTRLTVL.

The chain combines TRBV5-4 with TRBJ1-1; 8 bases agree with TRBD1. The CDR3 has 14 residues. Per germline, CDR1 SGHNT and CDR2 YYREEE (reference sequence). V was clipped by 4 bases and J by 6 bases; unmatched bases: 8. The CDR3 protein is CASSVGQGGAEAFF. In DNA, the CDR3 is TGTGCCAGCAGCGTCGGACAGGGTGGCGCTGAAGCTTTCTTT.

This chain uses TRBV7-9 with TRBJ2-3; D might be TRBD2 (5 bases). Germline lookup yields CDR1 SEHNR and CDR2 FQNEAQ (reference sequence). CDR3 length: 16 residues. Trimming shortened V by 5 bases and J by 2 bases, and 17 bases separated the two germline ends. CDR3 in DNA: TGTGCCAGCAGCGCATCAAGCGGCGTATACACAGATACGCAGTATTTT. This gives the protein CASSASSGVYTDTQYF.

The chain recombines TRBV18 with TRBJ2-3; a possible D gene is TRBD2 (5 bases). Per the germline V gene, CDR1 is KGHSH and CDR2 is LQKENI. This CDR3 has 14 amino acids. Trimming removed 3 bases at V and 6 bases at J, with 13 bases between. CDR3 sequence reads: CASSPKDSSDTQYF. Written as DNA, the CDR3 is TGTGCCAGCTCACCCAAGGACTCTAGCGATACGCAGTATTTT.

The CDR3 DNA sequence: TGTGCCAGCAGTTTATGGGCCTCACAGGGGGCGCAGGATTCACCCCTCCACTTT. Residues: CASSLWASQGAQDSPLHF. The chain recombines TRBV27 with TRBJ1-6, with 9 bases fitting TRBD1. The CDR3 sequence is 18 residues long. Germline CDR1 and CDR2: MNHEY and SMNVEV (reference sequence). The J segment lost 8 bases and the V segment lost 1 base, leaving 12 bases of the junction unmatched.

The chain employs TRBV19 and TRBJ1-1, with 8 bases lining up with TRBD1. Germline V gene data show CDR1 as LNHDA and CDR2 as SQIVND (reference sequence). V lost 6 bases and J lost 4; bases outside the gene matches: 10. The CDR3 covers 15 residues. CDR3 DNA: TGTGCCAGTAGCCCATATGGGACAGGCCTCACTGAAGCTTTCTTT. Translation gives CASSPYGTGLTEAFF.

The chain is built from TRBV7-8 and TRBJ2-5, with TRBD2 as a possible D gene (7 bases). From germline, CDR1 is SGHVS and CDR2 FQNEAQ. The CDR3 has 15 residues. The germline V and J ends were trimmed by 1 base and 5 bases, with 14 bases remaining between them. In DNA form, the CDR3 reads TGTGCCAGCAGCTTAGAACGGGGGGCGGAGGAGACCCAGTACTTC. Translation gives CASSLERGAEETQYF.

The rearrangement uses TRBV6-1 and TRBJ2-7; no firm D call. Germline V gene data show CDR1 as MNHNS and CDR2 as SASEGT. The CDR3 has 13 amino acids. Trimming took 0 bases from V and 4 from J, leaving 7 bases between them. The CDR3 sequence is CASSEAADYEQYF. In nucleotides, the CDR3 is TGTGCCAGCAGTGAAGCGGCTGATTACGAGCAGTACTTC.

This chain connects TRBV19 to TRBJ2-7; D unclear. Germline CDR1 and CDR2: LNHDA and SQIVND (reference sequence). The CDR3 loop spans 14 amino acids. V gave up 1 base and J gave up 0 bases, with 7 bases separating them. CDR3 DNA sequence: TGTGCCAGTAGTATAGGCCGGAGCTCCTACGAGCAGTACTTC. Translation: CASSIGRSSYEQYF. Looking up the rest from reference TRBV19 and TRBJ2-7 gives the full variable domain: DGGITQSPKYLFRKEGQNVTLSCEQNLNHDAMYWYRQDPGQGLRLIYYSQIVNDFQKGDIAEGYSVSREKKESFPLTVTSAQKNPTAFYLCASSIGRSSYEQYFGPGTRLTVT.

The rearrangement uses TRBV11-2 and TRBJ2-3; 11 nucleotides line up with TRBD1. This CDR3 spans 16 amino acids. CDR1 and CDR2 from the germline V gene are SGHAT and FQNNGV. Unmatched junction bases numbered 4, after V lost 1 base and J lost 4 bases. The CDR3 reads CASSLVGQGAADTQYF. The CDR3 nucleotides read TGTGCCAGCAGCTTAGTAGGACAGGGGGCGGCAGATACGCAGTATTTT.

This clone has just a few counts. V and J are TRBV5-6 and TRBJ2-5, with a tentative D call TRBD1 (6 bases). V lost 1 base and J lost 2, with 18 bases in between. This CDR3 comprises 17 residues. Germline V gene sequence: CDR1 SGHDT, CDR2 YYEEEE. In DNA, the CDR3 is TGTGCCAGCAGCTTGAAGAGGGCGACAGGTTCACAAGAGACCCAGTACTTC. This encodes CASSLKRATGSQETQYF.

The chain has TRBV28 and TRBJ2-7; the D gene is possibly TRBD1 (6 bases). Germline loops: CDR1 MDHEN, CDR2 SYDVKM. The CDR3 covers 14 residues. Deletions cut 6 bases from V and 2 bases from J, with 14 bases between. CDR3 bases: TGTGCCAGCAGAGACAGGCGAAATACCTACGAGCAGTACTTC. It specifies CASRDRRNTYEQYF.

The V gene is TRBV5-1, the J gene TRBJ2-3, with 8 bases matching TRBD1. The CDR3 consists of 13 residues. The germline V gene encodes CDR1 SGHRS and CDR2 YFSETQ. Trimming removed 4 bases from V and 5 bases from J; junction bases left unmatched: 3. The CDR3 DNA reads as TGCGCCAGCAGCCAGGGGGCACGAGATACGCAGTATTTT. The encoded protein is CASSQGARDTQYF.

The V and J genes are TRBV30 and TRBJ2-7, with 10 bases that match TRBD2. The CDR3 totals 19 residues. CDR1 and CDR2 from the germline V gene are GTSNPN and SVGIG (reference sequence). V was pared by 3 bases and J by 1 base, with 18 bases of the junction left unmatched. For the CDR3, the DNA is TGTGCCTGGAGCCGAGGGAGACAGAGCGGGAGGGGAATATCCTACGAGCAGTACTTC. Translation gives CAWSRGRQSGRGISYEQYF.

The chain links TRBV6-5 to TRBJ2-7; 10 bases are a match to TRBD2. After removal of 0 bases from V and 3 bases from J, the junction contained 5 bases not matched to a gene. Germline CDR1 is MNHEY and CDR2 is SVGAGI. The CDR3 consists of 16 residues. The CDR3 DNA follows: TGTGCCAGCAGTTACTCCTCGGCTAGCGGGAGCTACGAGCAGTACTTC. Its translation is CASSYSSASGSYEQYF.